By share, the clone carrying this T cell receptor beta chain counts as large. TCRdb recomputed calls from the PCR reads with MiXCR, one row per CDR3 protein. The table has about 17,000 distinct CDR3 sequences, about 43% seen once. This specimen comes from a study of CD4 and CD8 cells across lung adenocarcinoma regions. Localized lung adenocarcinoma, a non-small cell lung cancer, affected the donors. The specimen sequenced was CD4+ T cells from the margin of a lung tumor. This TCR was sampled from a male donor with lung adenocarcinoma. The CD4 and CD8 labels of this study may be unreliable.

The CDR3 region has the DNA TGTGCCAGCAGTGGCACTAGCGGCACAGATACGCAGTATTTT. Its translation: CASSGTSGTDTQYF. V is TRBV6-1 and J is TRBJ2-3; 7 bases are shared with TRBD2. Trimming cost V 4 bases and J 1 base; bases outside gene matches: 2. Germline-derived CDR1 and CDR2 are MNHNS and SASEGT. This CDR3 is built from 14 residues.